This T cell receptor (beta chain) was obtained from a study of cytomegalovirus exposure and HLA in healthy donors. Repertoires were generated with immunoSEQ multiplex PCR, while TCRdb's copy carries only in-frame clones and drops some. Of roughly 64,000 clones listed, roughly 96% are singletons. There are 17 residues in the CDR3. In germline, CDR1 is LGHNA, CDR2 YSLEER. V shed 0 bases, J shed 4 bases, and the junction held 7 bases outside the gene matches. Sequencing used PBMCs. This chain joins TRBV4-3 and TRBJ1-2, with TRBD1 matching 11 bases. The TCR originated in a young woman in good health and CMV-seropositive. CDR3 loop: CASSQDEDRGRIYGYTF. Here the CDR3 DNA reads TGCGCCAGCAGCCAAGATGAGGACAGGGGGCGCATCTATGGCTACACCTTC.